The clone carrying this T cell receptor beta chain was counted a few times. The target antigen is unknown. This record comes from a study of T cell responses to AZD1222 COVID-19 vaccine. Study conclusions and caveats: Donors in the cohort were predominantly white British and more often female, and clonal diversity was possibly underestimated. Repertoires were collected only later (after the peak T cell response had occurred). Nearly half of spike-specific TCRs reportedly target variant regions that are unmutated in the B.1.351 and B.1.1.7 variants.

Repertoires were generated with immunoSEQ multiplex PCR, while TCRdb's copy carries only in-frame clones and drops some. The data show some 130,000 clones, roughly 90% seen once. Germline CDR1 reads SGHVS; CDR2 reads FQNEAQ. V lost 8 bases and J lost 2, with 16 bases in between. The CDR3 runs to 15 residues. This specimen was peripheral blood, taken on day 0 of AZD1222 vaccination. The rearrangement joins TRBV7-8 to TRBJ2-1; D gene unclear. This clonotype was sampled from an adult in good health. The CDR3 bases are TGTGCCAGCTCCCGGGCACTTCTACCCTACAATGAGCAGTTCTTC. It translates to CASSRALLPYNEQFF.